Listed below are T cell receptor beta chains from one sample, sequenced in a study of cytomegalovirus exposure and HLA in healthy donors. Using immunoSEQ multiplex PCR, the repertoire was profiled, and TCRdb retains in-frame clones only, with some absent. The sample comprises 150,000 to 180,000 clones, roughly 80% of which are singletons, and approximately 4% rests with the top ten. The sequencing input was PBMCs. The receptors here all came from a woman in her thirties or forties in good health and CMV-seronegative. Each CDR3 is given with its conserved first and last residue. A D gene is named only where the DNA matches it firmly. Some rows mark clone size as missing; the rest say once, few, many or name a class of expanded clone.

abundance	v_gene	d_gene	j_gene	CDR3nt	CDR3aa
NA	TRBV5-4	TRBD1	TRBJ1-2	TGTGCCAGCAGCCCCCGGACAGGCTTGGGCTATGGCTACACCTTC	CASSPRTGLGYGYTF
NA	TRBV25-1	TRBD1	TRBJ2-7	TGTGCCAGCAGTAGCCCGGGACAGGGCTACGAGCAGTACTTC	CASSSPGQGYEQYF
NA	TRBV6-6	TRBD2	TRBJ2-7	TGTGCCAGCAGCTCGGGACTAGAGGGCTACGAGCAGTACTTC	CASSSGLEGYEQYF
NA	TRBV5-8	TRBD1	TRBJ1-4	TGTGCCAGCAGCTTGGCCGGGACAGGGGGTGAAAAACTGTTTTTT	CASSLAGTGGEKLFF
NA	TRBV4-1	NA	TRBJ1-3	TGCGCCAGCAGCCCCCCTCGAGGCTCTGGAAACACCATATATTTT	CASSPPRGSGNTIYF
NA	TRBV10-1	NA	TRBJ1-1	TGCGCCAGCGTATTCTGTACTGAAGCTTTCTTT	CASVFCTEAFF
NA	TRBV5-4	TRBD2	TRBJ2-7	TGTGCCAGCAGCTCAAGGACTAGCGGGAGTTACGAGCAGTACTTC	CASSSRTSGSYEQYF
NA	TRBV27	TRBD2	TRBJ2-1	TGTGCCAGCAGGGTCGGGGGGGCATACAATGAGCAGTTCTTC	CASRVGGAYNEQFF
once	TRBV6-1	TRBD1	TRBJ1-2	TGTGCCAGCAGCCCCGGGACAGGGGGCTTAGGCTACACCTTC	CASSPGTGGLGYTF
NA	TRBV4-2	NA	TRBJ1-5	TGTGCCAGCAGCCAAGTTAACAGGGATGATCAGCCCCAGCATTTT	CASSQVNRDDQPQHF
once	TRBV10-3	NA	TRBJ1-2	TGTGCCATCAGTGAGGGCAGGGCTTATGGCTACACCTTC	CAISEGRAYGYTF
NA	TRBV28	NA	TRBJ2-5	TGTGCCAGCAGTTTATCCCTAAAAGAGACCCAGTACTTC	CASSLSLKETQYF
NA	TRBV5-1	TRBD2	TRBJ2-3	TGCGCCAGCAGCTTGGAACCTAGCGGGGGGAGCACAGATACGCAGTATTTT	CASSLEPSGGSTDTQYF
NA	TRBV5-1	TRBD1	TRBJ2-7	TGCGCCAGCAGCCTTTGGACAGGGGTCTACGAGCAGTACTTC	CASSLWTGVYEQYF
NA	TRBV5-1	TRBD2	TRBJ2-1	TGCGCCAGCAGCTTCGGGACTAGCGGGAGTTTAACTGAGCAGTTCTTC	CASSFGTSGSLTEQFF
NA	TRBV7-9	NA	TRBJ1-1	TGTGCCAGCAGCCCCGCGGGAGGGGTTACGAACACTGAAGCTTTCTTT	CASSPAGGVTNTEAFF
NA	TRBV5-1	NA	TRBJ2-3	TGCGCCAGCAGCTTGATCAGTGCTAGCACAGATACGCAGTATTTT	CASSLISASTDTQYF
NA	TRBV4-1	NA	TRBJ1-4	TGCGCCAGCAGCCGTGGGGAGGGCGTAACTAATGAAAAACTGTTTTTT	CASSRGEGVTNEKLFF
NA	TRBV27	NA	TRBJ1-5	TGTGCCAGCTACAGTTTATCAGGTCCCTCCAATCAGCCCCAGCATTTT	CASYSLSGPSNQPQHF
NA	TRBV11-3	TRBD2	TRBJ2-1	TGTGCCAGCAGCTTAGTGCGGGAGGGCCGGGATGAGCAGTTCTTC	CASSLVREGRDEQFF
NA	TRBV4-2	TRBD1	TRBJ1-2	TGTGCCAGCAGCCAAGCCGGGCCCCGAGGACAGGGGGGTGGCTACACCTTC	CASSQAGPRGQGGGYTF
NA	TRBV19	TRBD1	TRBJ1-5	TGTGCCAGTAGTGTCCGGACAGGGGGCCATCAGCCCCAGCATTTT	CASSVRTGGHQPQHF
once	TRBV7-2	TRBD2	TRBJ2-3	TGTGCCAGCAGCTTAGTAGCGGGCCGGAGCACAGATACGCAGTATTTT	CASSLVAGRSTDTQYF
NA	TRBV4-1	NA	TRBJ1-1	TGCGCCAGCAGCCCAAATGAGGGGAGGGACACTGAAGCTTTCTTT	CASSPNEGRDTEAFF
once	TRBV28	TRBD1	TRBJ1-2	TGTGCCAGCAGTTCGGGACAGGGTCTTGATGGCTACACCTTC	CASSSGQGLDGYTF
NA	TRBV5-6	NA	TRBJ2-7	TGTGCCAGCAGCTTGGGGGCCTCCTACGAGCAGTACTTC	CASSLGASYEQYF
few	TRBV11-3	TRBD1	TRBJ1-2	TGTGCCAGCAGCTCAACAGGGGGCGGCTATGGCTACACCTTC	CASSSTGGGYGYTF
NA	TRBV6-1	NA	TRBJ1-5	TGTGCCAGCAGTGTGACAGTTCATAGCAGCAATCAGCCCCAGCATTTT	CASSVTVHSSNQPQHF
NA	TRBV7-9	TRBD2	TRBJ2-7	TGTGCCAGCAGCTTTCCCCGCGGGGGGGCTCAGAGGTACGAGCAGTACTTC	CASSFPRGGAQRYEQYF
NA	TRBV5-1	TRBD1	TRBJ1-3	TGCGCCAGCAGCCCTCAGGGACAGACTGGAAACACCATATATTTT	CASSPQGQTGNTIYF
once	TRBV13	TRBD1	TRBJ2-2	TGTGCCAGCAGCTCGTACTCGGACAGGGCGGACACCGGGGAGCTGTTTTTT	CASSSYSDRADTGELFF
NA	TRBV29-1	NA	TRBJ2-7	TGCAGCGTTTCTAAGGACAAGGGCAAGGCCTACGAGCAGTACTTC	CSVSKDKGKAYEQYF
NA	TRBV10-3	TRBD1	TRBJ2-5	TGTGCCATCAGAGACAGGGTGTCAGAGACCCAGTACTTC	CAIRDRVSETQYF